One sample yielded the 18 T cell receptor beta chains listed below, sequenced in a study of OX40 agonist ivuxolimab in advanced cancers. The library was built by means of the immunoSEQ multiplex PCR assay. TCRdb obtained this table from immuneACCESS and retained in-frame rearrangements with V and J assigned. These tables miss some clones; where compared with another copy, unresolved V genes account for less than half of the shortfall, and the remainder is unexplained. The sample records roughly 70,000 clones, 87% of which are singletons. Of the sample, 2% to 2.5% falls within the top ten clones. The sample in question was CD4+ or CD8+ T cells sorted from blood, obtained in a trial of the OX40 agonist ivuxolimab. The receptor source for this set is an adult with an advanced solid tumor such as melanoma, head and neck, liver or kidney cancer.

The V call is TRBV7-2, the J call TRBJ2-5, with 11 positions matching TRBD2. Germline-derived CDR1 and CDR2 are SGHTA and FQGNSA. After removal of 5 bases from V and 4 bases from J, the junction contained 6 bases not matched to a gene. This CDR3 is built from 15 residues. CDR3 DNA: TGTGCCAGCAGCCAAGACGGGACTAGCGGAGAGACCCAGTACTTC. It specifies CASSQDGTSGETQYF.

V and J are TRBV12-5 and TRBJ2-1, with 10 bases lining up with TRBD1. This CDR3 comprises 15 residues. From germline, CDR1 is LGHNT and CDR2 FRNRAP. V was clipped by 5 bases and J by 6 bases; unmatched bases: 7. CDR3 sequence (DNA): TGTGCTAGTGGTCACTGGGACAGGGGATTCAATGAGCAGTTCTTC. This translates into CASGHWDRGFNEQFF.

The rearrangement links TRBV27 to TRBJ2-3; D call uncertain. Germline loops: CDR1 MNHEY, CDR2 SMNVEV (reference sequence). V lost 6 bases, J lost 2 bases, and 12 bases lay in between. This CDR3 region has 14 residues. The DNA for the CDR3 is TGTGCCAGCAGGCTACAATGGGTCACAGATACGCAGTATTTT. Its translation is CASRLQWVTDTQYF.

V is TRBV27 and J is TRBJ1-3, with 7 bases identical to TRBD1. Germline V CDR1 and CDR2: MNHEY, SMNVEV (reference sequence). CDR3 size: 16 residues. The V and J ends lost 6 bases and 0 bases, in that order; junction bases with no gene match: 8. The CDR3 DNA reads as TGTGCCAGCAGCGGACCACAGGGGCTCTCTGGAAACACCATATATTTT. This gives the protein CASSGPQGLSGNTIYF.

V usage is TRBV11-2 and J usage is TRBJ1-6, with 7 bases fitting TRBD1. V lost 6 bases to trimming and J lost 9 bases; unmatched junction nucleotides: 11. The CDR3 sequence is 15 residues long. Per germline, CDR1 SGHAT and CDR2 FQNNGV. The CDR3 DNA follows: TGTGCCAGCAGAACCACCGGGACAGACACTTCACCCCTCCACTTT. Its translation: CASRTTGTDTSPLHF.

The chain has TRBV7-9 and TRBJ1-6; weak D call: TRBD1 (5 bases). Germline-derived CDR1 and CDR2 are SEHNR and FQNEAQ (reference sequence). The CDR3 sequence is 14 residues long. Between the trimmed V and J ends, which lost 5 bases and 7 bases, there was a span of 12 bases. CDR3: CASSPGTKNSPLHF. CDR3 DNA: TGTGCCAGCAGCCCCGGGACCAAGAATTCACCCCTCCACTTT.

This chain uses TRBV18 with TRBJ2-7, with 8 bases identical to TRBD1. Germline V gene data show CDR1 as KGHSH and CDR2 as LQKENI. This CDR3 has 15 residues. J lost 6 bases, V lost 3 bases, and 10 bases had no gene match. The CDR3 bases are TGTGCCAGCTCACCCCGACAGGGGCAGGCTCTCGAGCAGTACTTC. This sequence encodes CASSPRQGQALEQYF.

CDR3 coding DNA: TGTGCCAGCAGTTCCACCGACAGGGTACGGAATGAGCAGTTCTTC. Its protein product is CASSSTDRVRNEQFF. This chain links TRBV28 with TRBJ2-1, with 7 bases matching TRBD1. Trimming at V came to 4 bases and at J to 7 bases, leaving 10 bases not matched to a gene. In germline, CDR1 is MDHEN, CDR2 SYDVKM. This CDR3 comprises 15 residues. Filled out from reference TRBV28 and TRBJ2-1, the complete variable domain reads DVKVTQSSRYLVKRTGEKVFLECVQDMDHENMFWYRQDPGLGLRLIYFSYDVKMKEKGDIPEGYSVSREKKERFSLILESASTNQTSMYLCASSSTDRVRNEQFFGPGTRLTVL.

The rearrangement links TRBV7-9 to TRBJ2-7, with D possibly TRBD1 on 6 matching bases. V was trimmed by 5 bases and J by 1 base, leaving 15 bases between them. Per germline, CDR1 SEHNR and CDR2 FQNEAQ (reference sequence). The CDR3 loop spans 15 amino acids. As DNA, the CDR3 is TGTGCCAGCAGCCCGTGGGACACCAAGTCCTACGAGCAGTACTTC. Amino acid sequence: CASSPWDTKSYEQYF.

The rearrangement uses TRBV27 and TRBJ2-1, with 8 bases that match TRBD2. Germline V lookup: CDR1 MNHEY, CDR2 SMNVEV (reference sequence). Trimming removed 4 bases from V and 0 bases from J; junction bases left unmatched: 11. The CDR3 length is 18 residues. In DNA, the CDR3 is TGTGCCAGCAGTTCAGGCGGGGGGCCCTTCAGCTCCTACAATGAGCAGTTCTTC. This translates into CASSSGGGPFSSYNEQFF.

J is TRBJ1-3 and V is TRBV19; D not resolved. The CDR3 covers 13 residues. Trimming shortened V by 6 bases and J by 0 bases, and 6 bases separated the two germline ends. The germline V gene encodes CDR1 LNHDA and CDR2 SQIVND (reference sequence). The CDR3 loop reads CASRHNSGNTIYF. Here the CDR3 DNA reads TGTGCCAGTAGACACAACTCTGGAAACACCATATATTTT.

The chain couples TRBV18 to TRBJ1-1; possibly TRBD1 for D (6 bases). V gave up 3 bases and J gave up 5 bases, with 13 bases separating them. Germline-derived CDR1 and CDR2 are KGHSH and LQKENI. The CDR3 runs to 14 residues. CDR3 sequence: CASSPNRVGTEAFF. Here the CDR3 DNA reads TGTGCCAGCTCACCCAACAGGGTTGGGACTGAAGCTTTCTTT.

The DNA for the CDR3 is TGTGCCAGCAGAATTCGGACAGGGGGAACCCTAAATGAGCAGTTCTTC. This gives the protein CASRIRTGGTLNEQFF. The chain links TRBV2 to TRBJ2-1, with 10 bases aligning to TRBD1. With 6 bases clipped from V and 7 bases from J, the junction kept 12 bases outside the gene matches. The CDR3 consists of 16 residues. Germline-derived CDR1 and CDR2 are SNHLY and FYNNEI. Full variable domain (missing parts from reference TRBV2 and TRBJ2-1): EPEVTQTPSHQVTQMGQEVILRCVPISNHLYFYWYRQILGQKVEFLVSFYNNEISEKSEIFDDQFSVERPDGSNFTLKIRSTKLEDSAMYFCASRIRTGGTLNEQFFGPGTRLTVL.

CDR3 protein: CASRAGTSGGPYYNEQFF. The DNA of the CDR3 is TGTGCCAGCAGAGCCGGGACTAGCGGGGGGCCTTACTACAATGAGCAGTTCTTC. The chain is built from TRBV27 and TRBJ2-1; 15 positions match TRBD2. The V gene end was trimmed by 6 bases and the J gene end by 3 bases; junction bases not matched to a gene: 9. Germline CDR1 MNHEY, CDR2 SMNVEV (reference sequence). The CDR3 spans 18 residues.

This rearrangement joins TRBV6-8 to TRBJ1-6; the D gene is possibly TRBD1 (5 bases). Germline loops: CDR1 MNHGY, CDR2 SAAAGT. Deletions cut 5 bases from V and 1 base from J, with 15 bases between. The CDR3 sequence is 17 residues long. CDR3 protein: CASSQSDGGSYNSPLHF. In DNA, the CDR3 is TGTGCCAGCAGTCAAAGTGACGGGGGGTCCTATAATTCACCCCTCCACTTT.

Regarding this clone: This specimen includes other DNA sequences encoding the same CDR3. This chain uses TRBV5-1 with TRBJ2-7, with 11 positions matching TRBD1. Germline V gives CDR1 SGHRS, CDR2 YFSETQ. The CDR3 totals 15 residues. J lost 2 bases, V lost 0 bases, and 1 base had no gene match. CDR3 loop: CASSLEGQGAYEQYF. The CDR3 coding sequence is TGCGCCAGCAGCTTGGAGGGACAGGGGGCCTACGAGCAGTACTTC.

This chain uses TRBV5-1 with TRBJ1-2, with 10 nucleotides matching TRBD1. The germline CDR1 and CDR2 sequences are SGHRS and YFSETQ. Trimming at V came to 4 bases and at J to 6 bases, leaving 6 bases not matched to a gene. The CDR3 runs 14 residues. The CDR3 reads CASSLPTGGDGYTF. The DNA of the CDR3 is TGCGCCAGCAGCCTCCCGACAGGGGGCGATGGCTACACCTTC.

This clone was picked up a small number of times. The chain combines TRBV7-8 with TRBJ2-4; unclear D gene. The CDR3 is 16 amino acids. Germline V gene sequence: CDR1 SGHVS, CDR2 FQNEAQ. Trimming removed 5 bases at V and 2 bases at J, with 16 bases between. The CDR3 nucleotides read TGTGCCAGCAGCCAGGAAACGGTGGGCACCAAAAACATTCAGTACTTC. It encodes CASSQETVGTKNIQYF.